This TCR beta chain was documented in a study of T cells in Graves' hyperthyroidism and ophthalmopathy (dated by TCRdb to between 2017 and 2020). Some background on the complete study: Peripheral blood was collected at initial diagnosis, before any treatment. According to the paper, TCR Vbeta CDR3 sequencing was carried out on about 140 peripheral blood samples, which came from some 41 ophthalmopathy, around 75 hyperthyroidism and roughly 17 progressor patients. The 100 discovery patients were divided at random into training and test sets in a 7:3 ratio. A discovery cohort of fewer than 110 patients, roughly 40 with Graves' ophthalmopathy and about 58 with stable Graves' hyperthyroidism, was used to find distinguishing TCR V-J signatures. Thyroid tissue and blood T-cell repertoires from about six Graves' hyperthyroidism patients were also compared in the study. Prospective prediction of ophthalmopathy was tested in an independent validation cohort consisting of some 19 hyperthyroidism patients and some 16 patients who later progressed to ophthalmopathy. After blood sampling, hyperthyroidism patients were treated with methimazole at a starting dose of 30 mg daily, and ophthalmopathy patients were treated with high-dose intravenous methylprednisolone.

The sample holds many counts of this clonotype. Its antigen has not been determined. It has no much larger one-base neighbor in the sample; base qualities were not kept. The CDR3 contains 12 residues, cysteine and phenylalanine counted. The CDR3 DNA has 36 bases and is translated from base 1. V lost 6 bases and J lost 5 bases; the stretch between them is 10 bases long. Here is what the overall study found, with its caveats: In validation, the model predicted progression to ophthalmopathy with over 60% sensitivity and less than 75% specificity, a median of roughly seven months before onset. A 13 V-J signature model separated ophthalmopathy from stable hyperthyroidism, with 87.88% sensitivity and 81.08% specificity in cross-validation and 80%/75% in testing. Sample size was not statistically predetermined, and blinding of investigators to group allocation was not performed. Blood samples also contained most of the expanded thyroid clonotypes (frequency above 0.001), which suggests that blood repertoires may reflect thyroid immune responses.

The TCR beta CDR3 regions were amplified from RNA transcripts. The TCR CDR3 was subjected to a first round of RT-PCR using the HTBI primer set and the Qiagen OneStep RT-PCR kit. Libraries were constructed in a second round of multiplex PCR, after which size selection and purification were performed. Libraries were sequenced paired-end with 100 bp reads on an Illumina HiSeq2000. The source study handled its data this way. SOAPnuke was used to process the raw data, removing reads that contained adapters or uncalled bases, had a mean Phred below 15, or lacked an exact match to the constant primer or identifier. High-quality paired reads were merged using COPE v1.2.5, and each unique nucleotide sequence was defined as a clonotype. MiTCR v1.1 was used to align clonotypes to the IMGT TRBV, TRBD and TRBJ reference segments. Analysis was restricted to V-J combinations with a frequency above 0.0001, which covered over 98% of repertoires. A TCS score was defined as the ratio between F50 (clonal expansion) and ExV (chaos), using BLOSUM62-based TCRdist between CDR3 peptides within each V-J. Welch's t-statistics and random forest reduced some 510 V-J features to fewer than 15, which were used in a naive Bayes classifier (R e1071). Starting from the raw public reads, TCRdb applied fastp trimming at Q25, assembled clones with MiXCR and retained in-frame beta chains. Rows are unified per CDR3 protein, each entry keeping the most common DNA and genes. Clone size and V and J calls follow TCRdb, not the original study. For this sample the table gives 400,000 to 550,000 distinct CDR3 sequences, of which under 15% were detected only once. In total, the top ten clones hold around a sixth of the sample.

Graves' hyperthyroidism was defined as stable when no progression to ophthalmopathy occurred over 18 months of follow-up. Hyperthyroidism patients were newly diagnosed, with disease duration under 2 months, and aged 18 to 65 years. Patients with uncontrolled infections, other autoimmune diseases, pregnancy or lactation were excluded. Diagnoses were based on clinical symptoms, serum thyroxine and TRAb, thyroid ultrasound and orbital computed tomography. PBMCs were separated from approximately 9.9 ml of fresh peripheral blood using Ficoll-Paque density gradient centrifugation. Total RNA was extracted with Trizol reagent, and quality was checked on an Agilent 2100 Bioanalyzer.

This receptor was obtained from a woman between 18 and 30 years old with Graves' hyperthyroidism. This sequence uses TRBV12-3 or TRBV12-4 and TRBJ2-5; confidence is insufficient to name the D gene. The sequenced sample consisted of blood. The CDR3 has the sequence CASSLISETQYF. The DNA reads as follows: TGTGCCAGCAGCCTCATTTCGGAGACCCAGTACTTC.